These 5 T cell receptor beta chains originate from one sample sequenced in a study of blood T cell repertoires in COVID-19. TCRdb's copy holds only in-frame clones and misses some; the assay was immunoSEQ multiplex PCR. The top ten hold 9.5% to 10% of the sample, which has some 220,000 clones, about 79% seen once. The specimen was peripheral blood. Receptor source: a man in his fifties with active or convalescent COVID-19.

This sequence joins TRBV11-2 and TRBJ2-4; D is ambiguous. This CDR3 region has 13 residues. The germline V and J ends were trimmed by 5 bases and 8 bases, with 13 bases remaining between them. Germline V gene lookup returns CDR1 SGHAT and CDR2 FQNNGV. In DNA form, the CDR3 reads TGTGCCAGCAGCCCCCCCGGGTCGGACATTCAGTACTTC. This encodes CASSPPGSDIQYF.

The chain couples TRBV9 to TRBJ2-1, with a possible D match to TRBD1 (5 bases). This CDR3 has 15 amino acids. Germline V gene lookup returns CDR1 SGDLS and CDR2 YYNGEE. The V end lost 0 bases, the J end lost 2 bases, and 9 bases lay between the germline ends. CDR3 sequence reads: CASSVGDSAYNEQFF. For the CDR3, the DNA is TGTGCCAGCAGCGTAGGAGACAGCGCCTACAATGAGCAGTTCTTC.

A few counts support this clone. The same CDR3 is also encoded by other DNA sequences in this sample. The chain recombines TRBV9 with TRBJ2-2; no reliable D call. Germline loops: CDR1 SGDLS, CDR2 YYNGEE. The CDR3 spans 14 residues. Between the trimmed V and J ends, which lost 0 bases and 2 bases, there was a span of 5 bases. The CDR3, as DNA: TGTGCCAGCAGCGTAGCCCCTAACACCGGGGAGCTGTTTTTT. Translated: CASSVAPNTGELFF.

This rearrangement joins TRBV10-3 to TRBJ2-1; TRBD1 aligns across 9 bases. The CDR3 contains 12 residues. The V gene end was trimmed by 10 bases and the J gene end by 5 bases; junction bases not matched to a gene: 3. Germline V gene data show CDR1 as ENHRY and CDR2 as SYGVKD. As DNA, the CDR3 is TGTGCCACCGGGACAGGGAACAATGAGCAGTTCTTC. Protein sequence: CATGTGNNEQFF.

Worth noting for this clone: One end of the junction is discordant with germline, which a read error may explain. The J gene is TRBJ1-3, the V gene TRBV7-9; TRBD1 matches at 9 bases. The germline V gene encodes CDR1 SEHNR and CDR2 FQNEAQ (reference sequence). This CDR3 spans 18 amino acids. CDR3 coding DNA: TGTGCCAGCAGTTTAGGCTCATACAGGGGGCGACCTGGAAACACCATATATTTT. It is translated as CASSLGSYRGRPGNTIYF.